Reported below is one TCR beta chain. The antigen is undetermined. This entry comes from a study of cytomegalovirus exposure and HLA in healthy donors. PCR used 60 Vbeta primers and 13 Jbeta primers. Clones were sequenced by immunoSEQ multiplex PCR, and TCRdb holds only the in-frame ones, with some missing. The sample has about 130,000 clones, 80% seen once. Germline lookup yields CDR1 KGHSH and CDR2 LQKENI. CDR3 size: 16 residues. V trimming: 3 bases; J trimming: 2 bases; junction bases outside the gene matches: 7. Points from the study as a whole: In a later analysis, at a false discovery rate of 0.05, 17,000 or so TCR beta sequences matched HLA alleles. In a later analysis, a missense DCLRE1C variant was linked to TCR beta V- and J-gene trimming. Most subjects' HLA-A and HLA-B alleles were reportedly predicted from TCR beta sequences.

The chain recombines TRBV18 with TRBJ1-5; 7 bases are a match to TRBD1. The sequence was obtained from a man aged 25-45 years in good health and CMV-seronegative. The sample consisted of PBMCs. The CDR3 DNA reads TGTGCCAGCTCACCTACAGGGGTGCAGGGCAATCAGCCCCAGCATTTT. Protein product: CASSPTGVQGNQPQHF. Drawing the rest from reference TRBV18 and TRBJ1-5, the complete variable domain is NAGVMQNPRHLVRRRGQEARLRCSPMKGHSHVYWYRQLPEEGLKFMVYLQKENIIDESGMPKERFSAEFPKEGPSILRIQQVVRGDSAAYFCASSPTGVQGNQPQHFGDGTRLSIL.